This T cell receptor (beta chain) was retrieved from a study of cytomegalovirus exposure and HLA in healthy donors. General study points: Researchers reported in a later analysis that a missense DCLRE1C variant was tied to TCR beta V- and J-gene trimming.

Healthy bone marrow donors supplied every sample. Primers for the PCR totalled 60 Vbeta and 13 Jbeta. The assay was immunoSEQ multiplex PCR, and TCRdb's table has in-frame clones only and misses some. The sample includes 200,000 to 300,000 clones, over 80% of them seen just once. Germline CDR1 SNHLY, CDR2 FYNNEI. This CDR3 contains 14 residues. V trimming: 6 bases; J trimming: 6 bases; junction bases outside the gene matches: 1. Comment on this clone: What it recognizes is unknown.

Sequencing was performed on PBMCs. The V call is TRBV2, the J call TRBJ2-3, with 15 nucleotides matching TRBD2. The receptor was derived from a middle-aged woman in good health and CMV-seropositive. CDR3 region: CASRGLAGGDTQYF. CDR3 bases: TGTGCCAGCAGAGGACTAGCGGGGGGGGATACGCAGTATTTT.